Each of the 30 T cell receptor beta chains below was sequenced from the same sample in a study of blood T cell repertoires in COVID-19. TCRdb's copy holds only in-frame clones and misses some; the assay was immunoSEQ multiplex PCR. The sample lists about 240,000 clones; 83% were seen once. Input material: PBMCs or T cells enriched from blood (not recorded which). The receptors were sampled from a woman between 40 and 55 years old who had been exposed to COVID-19.

There are many counts of this clone. The V call is TRBV9, the J call TRBJ2-1, with 13 bases identical to TRBD2. This CDR3 is 14 amino acids long. The V gene's germline CDR1 is SGDLS and CDR2 YYNGEE. The ends lost 4 bases at V and 9 bases at J; junction bases unmatched: 4. The CDR3 sequence is CASSLWTSGGEQFF. CDR3 in DNA: TGTGCCAGCAGCCTGTGGACTAGCGGGGGTGAGCAGTTCTTC.

The V call is TRBV4-3, the J call TRBJ2-2; 13 nucleotides align to TRBD2. V lost 0 bases to trimming and J lost 1 base; unmatched junction nucleotides: 8. This CDR3 spans 20 amino acids. From germline, CDR1 is LGHNA and CDR2 YSLEER. CDR3 in DNA: TGCGCCAGCAGCCAAGAATATCGACTAGCGGGGGGCCGGAACACCGGGGAGCTGTTTTTT. This codes for CASSQEYRLAGGRNTGELFF.

The chain employs TRBV2 and TRBJ2-7; tentative D call: TRBD1 (5 bases). This CDR3 is built from 15 residues. V lost 6 bases and J lost 3, with 18 bases in between. CDR1 and CDR2 (germline): SNHLY, FYNNEI. This CDR3 is CASRVSVGLNYEQYF. CDR3 nucleotides: TGTGCCAGCAGGGTCTCGGTGGGGCTGAACTACGAGCAGTACTTC.

The rearrangement joins TRBV5-4 to TRBJ1-2; 11 nucleotides agree with TRBD1. The CDR3 has 15 amino acids. Germline V gene sequence: CDR1 SGHNT, CDR2 YYREEE (reference sequence). V shed 6 bases, J shed 8 bases, and the junction held 12 bases outside the gene matches. The DNA for the CDR3 is TGTGCCAGCAACCTCTTGGGACAGGGGGATCGGGGCTACACCTTC. Its protein product is CASNLLGQGDRGYTF. Based on the CDR3 plus reference TRBV5-4 and TRBJ1-2, the full variable domain is ETGVTQSPTHLIKTRGQQVTLRCSSQSGHNTVSWYQQALGQGPQFIFQYYREEENGRGNFPPRFSGLQFPNYSSELNVNALELDDSALYLCASNLLGQGDRGYTFGSGTRLTVV.

This clone was counted between two and nine times. This chain joins TRBV4-1 and TRBJ2-7; 11 nucleotides agree with TRBD1. The CDR3 contains 15 residues. Germline CDR1 MGHRA, CDR2 YSYEKL. V was clipped by 3 bases and J by 3 bases; unmatched bases: 4. The CDR3 coding sequence is TGCGCCAGCAGCCACCGGACAGGGGGCTTCTACGAGCAGTACTTC. Translated, it gives CASSHRTGGFYEQYF.

This rearrangement joins TRBV18 to TRBJ1-1, with D uncertain. The V end was cut by 3 bases, the J end by 4 bases, with 12 bases between. This CDR3 has 14 amino acids. Germline assignment: CDR1 KGHSH and CDR2 LQKENI. The CDR3 coding sequence is TGTGCCAGCTCACCCCGGACCGGGAGCACTGAAGCTTTCTTT. It encodes CASSPRTGSTEAFF. Based on the CDR3 plus reference TRBV18 and TRBJ1-1, the full variable domain is NAGVMQNPRHLVRRRGQEARLRCSPMKGHSHVYWYRQLPEEGLKFMVYLQKENIIDESGMPKERFSAEFPKEGPSILRIQQVVRGDSAAYFCASSPRTGSTEAFFGQGTRLTVV.

Written as DNA, the CDR3 is TGTGCCAGCAGGCCCGGGACAAGGAACACCGGGGAGCTGTTTTTT. Its protein product is CASRPGTRNTGELFF. This chain connects TRBV6-5 to TRBJ2-2; D is possibly TRBD1 (6 bases). Germline CDR1 and CDR2: MNHEY and SVGAGI. CDR3 size: 15 residues. V lost 6 bases to trimming and J lost 1 base, with 12 bases between them.

This chain links TRBV19 with TRBJ1-5; the match to TRBD1 covers 9 bases. V was clipped by 6 bases and J by 7 bases; unmatched bases: 13. CDR1 is LNHDA, CDR2 SQIVND, per germline (reference sequence). There are 16 residues in the CDR3. This CDR3 reads CASSDPTDRGAQPQHF. In DNA, the CDR3 is TGTGCCAGTAGCGATCCAACGGACAGGGGCGCCCAGCCCCAGCATTTT.

The chain employs TRBV10-3 and TRBJ1-1, with no clear D. Trimming removed 7 bases at V and 4 bases at J, with 10 bases between. The CDR3 runs 12 residues. Germline loops: CDR1 ENHRY, CDR2 SYGVKD. DNA of the CDR3: TGTGCCATCAATGACCCAGGCACTGAAGCTTTCTTT. It specifies CAINDPGTEAFF.

DNA of the CDR3: TGTGCCAGCAGCTTAGGGGGGACTACACGAAATTCACCCCTCCACTTT. This encodes CASSLGGTTRNSPLHF. The chain couples TRBV7-9 to TRBJ1-6; tentatively, D is TRBD1 (5 bases). The CDR3 extends over 16 amino acids. V lost 1 base and J 7 bases, leaving 14 bases between the germline ends. Germline assignment: CDR1 SEHNR and CDR2 FQNEAQ (reference sequence).

This clone was found once. V gene TRBV11-2 combines with J gene TRBJ1-5, with 7 bases that match TRBD1. The CDR3 has 15 residues. V shed 5 bases and J 4 bases; nucleotides not matched to a gene: 8. CDR1 and CDR2 from the germline V gene are SGHAT and FQNNGV. The CDR3 coding sequence is TGTGCCAGCAGCCCAGGACAGGCCCCGAATCAGCCCCAGCATTTT. Translation: CASSPGQAPNQPQHF.

The chain carries TRBV3-1 (or the pseudogene TRBV3-2) and TRBJ1-6, with a weak D call TRBD1 (6 bases). The CDR3 loop spans 15 amino acids. In germline, CDR1 is LGHDT, CDR2 YNNKEL (reference sequence). V lost 4 bases, J lost 7 bases, and 14 bases lay in between. This CDR3 is CASSRAGVGNSPLHF. CDR3 coding DNA: TGTGCCAGCAGCCGCGCAGGGGTCGGGAATTCACCCCTCCACTTT.

This chain joins TRBV4-1 and TRBJ2-5, with 10 bases aligning to TRBD2. Germline trimming cut 3 bases from V and 5 bases from J; bases unmatched to any gene: 12. This CDR3 has 17 amino acids. CDR1 and CDR2 (germline): MGHRA, YSYEKL. CDR3 sequence (DNA): TGCGCCAGCAGCCAGGGGCGACTAGCGGGCCTCCCGGAGACCCAGTACTTC. This sequence encodes CASSQGRLAGLPETQYF.

This chain connects TRBV6-2 or TRBV6-3 to TRBJ2-7; D may be TRBD1 (6 bases). Germline loops: CDR1 MNHEY, CDR2 SVGEGT. CDR3 length equals 13 residues. V dropped 4 bases and J dropped 2 bases, with 9 bases sitting between them. DNA of the CDR3: TGTGCCAGCAGTTGGGACACAACCTACGAGCAGTACTTC. It encodes CASSWDTTYEQYF.

This chain links TRBV30 with TRBJ2-1; no clear D gene. V was pared by 5 bases and J by 0 bases, with 11 bases between. This CDR3 region has 14 residues. CDR1 and CDR2 from the germline V gene are GTSNPN and SVGIG (reference sequence). The CDR3 loop reads CAWVQYSSYNEQFF. The CDR3 DNA reads TGTGCCTGGGTACAGTACAGCTCCTACAATGAGCAGTTCTTC. The full variable domain, rest sourced from reference TRBV30 and TRBJ2-1, is SQTIHQWPATLVQPVGSPLSLECTVEGTSNPNLYWYRQAAGRGLQLLFYSVGIGQISSEVPQNLSASRPQDRQFILSSKKLLLSDSGFYLCAWVQYSSYNEQFFGPGTRLTVL.

The chain joins TRBV28 to TRBJ1-1; 7 positions match TRBD1. The ends lost 5 bases at V and 10 bases at J; junction bases unmatched: 10. The length of the CDR3 is 13 residues. Germline-derived CDR1 and CDR2 are MDHEN and SYDVKM. This CDR3 reads CASSLGQVLGAFF. Here the CDR3 DNA reads TGTGCCAGCAGTCTCGGACAGGTTCTGGGAGCTTTCTTT. Variable domain in full (rest from reference TRBV28 and TRBJ1-1): DVKVTQSSRYLVKRTGEKVFLECVQDMDHENMFWYRQDPGLGLRLIYFSYDVKMKEKGDIPEGYSVSREKKERFSLILESASTNQTSMYLCASSLGQVLGAFFGQGTRLTVV.

The chain carries TRBV4-1 and TRBJ1-6, with TRBD1 matching over 8 bases. After removal of 0 bases from V and 7 bases from J, the junction contained 8 bases not matched to a gene. This CDR3 has 17 residues. CDR1 is MGHRA, CDR2 YSYEKL, per germline. As DNA, the CDR3 is TGCGCCAGCAGCCAAGACCCCCTGACAGGGGCCAATTCACCCCTCCACTTT. The encoded protein is CASSQDPLTGANSPLHF.

The chain has TRBV28 and TRBJ2-5, with 9 bases that match TRBD2. The junction had 6 bases not matched to a gene; V was cut back by 5 bases and J by 5 bases. Per the germline V gene, CDR1 is MDHEN and CDR2 is SYDVKM. This CDR3 is built from 14 residues. CDR3 residues: CASSSGGPPETQYF. The DNA of the CDR3 is TGTGCCAGCAGTAGCGGGGGGCCCCCCGAGACCCAGTACTTC.

The V call is TRBV19, the J call TRBJ2-2, with a weak D call TRBD1 (6 bases). Trimming took off 7 bases at V and 5 bases at J, with 11 bases between the two ends. Per the germline V gene, CDR1 is LNHDA and CDR2 is SQIVND (reference sequence). The CDR3 extends over 13 amino acids. CDR3 bases: TGTGCCAGTAACGAGCAGGGGACCGGGGAGCTGTTTTTT. Protein sequence: CASNEQGTGELFF.

Worth noting for this clone: Germline and junction disagree at one end, which may indicate a read error. The same CDR3 is also encoded by other DNA sequences in this sample. The rearrangement uses TRBV7-7 and TRBJ2-1; 15 bases align to TRBD2. The germline V gene has CDR1 SSHAT and CDR2 FNYEAQ (reference sequence). The CDR3 is 15 residues long. The CDR3 region has the DNA TGTGCTAGCAGCTTAGGGACTAGCGGGGGGAATGAGCAGTTCTTC. The encoded protein is CASSLGTSGGNEQFF.

J is TRBJ1-3 and V is TRBV9, with unresolved D. CDR3 length: 14 amino acids. From germline, CDR1 is SGDLS and CDR2 YYNGEE. Trimming shortened V by 0 bases and J by 0 bases, and 4 bases separated the two germline ends. This CDR3 reads CASSVGLSGNTIYF. Here the CDR3 DNA reads TGTGCCAGCAGCGTAGGTCTCTCTGGAAACACCATATATTTT. Full variable domain (rest looked up from reference TRBV9 and TRBJ1-3): DSGVTQTPKHLITATGQRVTLRCSPRSGDLSVYWYQQSLDQGLQFLIQYYNGEERAKGNILERFSAQQFPDLHSELNLSSLELGDSALYFCASSVGLSGNTIYFGEGSWLTVV.

The gene calls are TRBV11-2 and TRBJ1-5, with 7 bases matching TRBD1. This CDR3 is built from 14 residues. The V gene's germline CDR1 is SGHAT and CDR2 FQNNGV. V lost 0 bases, J lost 5 bases, and 1 base stayed unmatched. The CDR3 nucleotides are TGTGCCAGCAGCTTAGACGGACAGGATCAGCCCCAGCATTTT. Residues: CASSLDGQDQPQHF.

Comments on this clone: In the same sample, other DNA sequences code for this CDR3. The chain recombines TRBV11-2 with TRBJ1-1; perhaps TRBD1 as D (6 bases). V lost 5 bases and J lost 4, with 11 bases in between. This CDR3 comprises 13 residues. Germline V gives CDR1 SGHAT, CDR2 FQNNGV. CDR3 amino acids: CASSPGQFTEAFF. CDR3 sequence (DNA): TGTGCCAGCAGCCCCGGACAGTTCACTGAAGCTTTCTTT.

The rearrangement uses TRBV4-3 and TRBJ1-1; 10 nucleotides align to TRBD1. Germline loops: CDR1 LGHNA, CDR2 YSLEER. This CDR3 is 16 amino acids long. The J segment lost 7 bases and the V segment lost 3 bases, leaving 11 bases of the junction unmatched. The CDR3 DNA sequence: TGCGCCAGCAGCCAGGTTACCGGACAGGGGGGATTTGAAGCTTTCTTT. It translates to CASSQVTGQGGFEAFF.

The rearrangement links TRBV7-2 to TRBJ1-5, with D possibly matching TRBD1 (5 bases). The CDR3 spans 14 residues. Trimming stripped 3 bases from V and 5 bases from J, with 11 bases between. The V gene's germline CDR1 is SGHTA and CDR2 FQGNSA. CDR3 nucleotide sequence: TGTGCCAGCAGCTTGACAGAATTCCATCAGCCCCAGCATTTT. This gives the protein CASSLTEFHQPQHF.

The chain employs TRBV29-1 and TRBJ2-1; 9 nucleotides line up with TRBD2. Germline lookup yields CDR1 SQVTM and CDR2 ANQGSEA. The CDR3 length is 14 residues. The V segment lost 7 bases and the J segment 2 bases; nucleotides outside the gene matches: 6. The chain's CDR3 is CSAGPSGAYNEQFF. CDR3 sequence (DNA): TGCAGCGCTGGACCTAGCGGGGCCTACAATGAGCAGTTCTTC.

V gene TRBV19 combines with J gene TRBJ1-2; no clear D. Germline V CDR1 and CDR2: LNHDA, SQIVND (reference sequence). Trimming pared 7 bases from V and 7 bases from J, leaving 16 bases between. CDR3 length: 13 residues. In DNA form, the CDR3 reads TGTGCCAGTATAGATGGGCAGATGGGTGGCTACACCTTC. Residues: CASIDGQMGGYTF. The entire variable domain, with the rest obtained from reference TRBV19 and TRBJ1-2, is as follows: DGGITQSPKYLFRKEGQNVTLSCEQNLNHDAMYWYRQDPGQGLRLIYYSQIVNDFQKGDIAEGYSVSREKKESFPLTVTSAQKNPTAFYLCASIDGQMGGYTFGSGTRLTVV.

The rearrangement uses TRBV7-2 and TRBJ2-2, with D perhaps TRBD2 (5 bases). V shed 3 bases and J shed 7 bases, with 9 bases lying between them. In germline, CDR1 is SGHTA, CDR2 FQGNSA. The CDR3 consists of 13 residues. CDR3 nucleotide sequence: TGTGCCAGCAGCTTTACCCGGGGCGGGGAGCTGTTTTTT. Translation gives CASSFTRGGELFF.

V is TRBV9 and J is TRBJ1-4, with D possibly TRBD1 on 6 matching bases. CDR1 and CDR2 from the germline V gene are SGDLS and YYNGEE. CDR3 length: 16 amino acids. Trimming stripped 3 bases from V and 7 bases from J, with 19 bases between. CDR3 bases: TGTGCCAGCAGCGGAGGTACAGGAAGGGGGTTTGAAAAACTGTTTTTT. Amino acid sequence: CASSGGTGRGFEKLFF. Looking up the rest from reference TRBV9 and TRBJ1-4 gives the full variable domain: DSGVTQTPKHLITATGQRVTLRCSPRSGDLSVYWYQQSLDQGLQFLIQYYNGEERAKGNILERFSAQQFPDLHSELNLSSLELGDSALYFCASSGGTGRGFEKLFFGSGTQLSVL.

The chain uses TRBV2 and TRBJ2-7, with 9 bases fitting TRBD2. CDR3 length: 14 residues. CDR1 is SNHLY, CDR2 FYNNEI, per germline. The J segment lost 6 bases and the V segment lost 7 bases, leaving 10 bases of the junction unmatched. The CDR3 DNA follows: TGTGCCAGCAAGGCGGGACTAGCACAAACCGAGCAGTACTTC. This encodes CASKAGLAQTEQYF.